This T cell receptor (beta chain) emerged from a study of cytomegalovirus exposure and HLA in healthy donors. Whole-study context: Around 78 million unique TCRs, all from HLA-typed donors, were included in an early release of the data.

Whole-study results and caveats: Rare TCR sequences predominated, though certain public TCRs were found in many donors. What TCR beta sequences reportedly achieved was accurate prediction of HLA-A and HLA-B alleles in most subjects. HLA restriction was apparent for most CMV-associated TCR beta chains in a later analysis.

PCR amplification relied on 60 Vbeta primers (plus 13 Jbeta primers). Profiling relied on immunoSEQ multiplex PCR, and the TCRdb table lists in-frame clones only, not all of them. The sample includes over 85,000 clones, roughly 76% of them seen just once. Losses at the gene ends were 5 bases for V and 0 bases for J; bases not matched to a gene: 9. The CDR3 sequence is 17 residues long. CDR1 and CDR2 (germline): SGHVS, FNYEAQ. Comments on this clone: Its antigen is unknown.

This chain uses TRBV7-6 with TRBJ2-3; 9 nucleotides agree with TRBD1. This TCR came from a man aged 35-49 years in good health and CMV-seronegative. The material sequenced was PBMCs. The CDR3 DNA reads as TGTGCCAGCAGCGGGACAGGGTCGAGAACTAGCACAGATACGCAGTATTTT. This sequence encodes CASSGTGSRTSTDTQYF.